Each of the 20 T cell receptor beta chains below was sequenced from the same sample in a study of T-cell memory formation after mild COVID-19. One entry per CDR3 protein, called by TCRdb with MiXCR from the 5' RACE reads. The table includes more than 200,000 distinct CDR3 sequences, about 16% detected once. Sequencing input: PBMCs or a T cell subset sorted from them (not recorded which). The receptors were gathered from a man aged 18 to 29 who had mild COVID-19 (a few samples of this study predate the infection). Cell type and time point are not known.

This clonotype was observed a handful of times. V gene TRBV20-1 combines with J gene TRBJ2-1; 11 bases are a match to TRBD2. Germline V lookup: CDR1 DFQATT, CDR2 SNEGSKA (reference sequence). This CDR3 is 15 amino acids long. The V gene end was trimmed by 3 bases and the J gene end by 4 bases; junction bases not matched to a gene: 5. The CDR3 nucleotides read TGCAGTGCTAGCACGACTAGCGGGGCTTACAATGAGCAGTTCTTC. It codes for CSASTTSGAYNEQFF.

The chain has TRBV4-3 and TRBJ2-1; 13 bases line up with TRBD2. V dropped 2 bases and J dropped 10; count of bases not matched to a gene: 8. The length of the CDR3 is 16 residues. Per the germline V gene, CDR1 is LGHNA and CDR2 is YSLEER. The CDR3 DNA follows: TGCGCCAGCAGCCAACAACTAGCGGGGGGGCAGGAAGAGCAGTTCTTC. Translating gives CASSQQLAGGQEEQFF.

This clonotype was found a few times. This chain links TRBV29-1 with TRBJ2-3, with 13 bases lining up with TRBD2. CDR1 and CDR2 (germline): SQVTM, ANQGSEA. CDR3 length: 16 amino acids. V was pared by 5 bases and J by 3 bases, with 8 bases of the junction left unmatched. CDR3 residues: CSVSGTSGAPTDTQYF. Written as DNA, the CDR3 is TGCAGCGTTAGTGGGACTAGCGGGGCCCCGACAGATACGCAGTATTTT.

The genes are TRBV12-3 or TRBV12-4 and TRBJ1-5; D is ambiguous. The CDR3 runs 14 residues. V was trimmed by 1 base and J by 4 bases, leaving 8 bases between them. Here the CDR3 reads CASSLELKNQPQHF. CDR3 coding DNA: TGTGCCAGCAGTTTAGAACTGAAGAATCAGCCCCAGCATTTT.

The chain uses TRBV19 and TRBJ1-2; D not certain. Germline V CDR1 and CDR2: LNHDA, SQIVND (reference sequence). V was shortened by 6 bases and J by 4 bases, with 18 bases between the two germline ends. The CDR3 consists of 15 residues. CDR3 bases: TGTGCCAGTAGATACAAACTACTGGGCGGCTATGGCTACACCTTC. Residues: CASRYKLLGGYGYTF.

V and J are TRBV7-9 and TRBJ1-4; 7 bases align to TRBD1. Germline CDR1 SEHNR, CDR2 FQNEAQ (reference sequence). The CDR3 has 15 residues. Trimming at V came to 5 bases and at J to 8 bases, leaving 11 bases not matched to a gene. The CDR3, as DNA: TGTGCCAGCAGCCCAAATCGACAGGGACGGGAAAAACTGTTTTTT. Amino acids: CASSPNRQGREKLFF.

This chain connects TRBV7-2 to TRBJ2-7, with TRBD2 as a possible D gene (7 bases). The germline V gene has CDR1 SGHTA and CDR2 FQGNSA. The V gene lost 4 bases and the J gene lost 2 bases, with 15 bases spanning the gap. This CDR3 has 15 residues. CDR3 protein: CASSYLGGGAYEQYV. The DNA of the CDR3 is TGTGCCAGCAGCTACCTAGGGGGAGGGGCCTACGAGCAGTACGTC.

This clonotype was seen a few times. The rearrangement links TRBV9 to TRBJ1-1, with unresolved D. CDR3 length: 13 residues. The germline V gene has CDR1 SGDLS and CDR2 YYNGEE. The ends were cut back, 3 bases at V and 0 bases at J, with 6 bases in the middle. The CDR3 loop reads CASSERMNTEAFF. DNA for the CDR3: TGTGCCAGCAGCGAGAGAATGAACACTGAAGCTTTCTTT.

This clonotype appeared a few times. The chain recombines TRBV6-5 with TRBJ1-3; no definite D call. The CDR3 runs 16 residues. Trimming stripped 0 bases from V and 0 bases from J, with 9 bases between. Germline V gene data show CDR1 as MNHEY and CDR2 as SVGAGI. This CDR3 reads CASSYSLISSGNTIYF. CDR3 bases: TGTGCCAGCAGTTACTCACTCATCTCCTCTGGAAACACCATATATTTT.

The chain is built from TRBV20-1 and TRBJ2-1; the match to TRBD2 covers 14 bases. V shed 7 bases and J 0 bases; nucleotides not matched to a gene: 8. The CDR3 extends over 17 amino acids. Germline CDR1 is DFQATT and CDR2 is SNEGSKA (reference sequence). CDR3 nucleotide sequence: TGCAGTGGCATGGGACTAGCGGGAGCAGTCTCCTACAATGAGCAGTTCTTC. Its translation: CSGMGLAGAVSYNEQFF.

This clonotype was seen a few times. The gene calls are TRBV27 and TRBJ2-2; TRBD1 matches at 8 bases. The CDR3 consists of 14 residues. Germline V gives CDR1 MNHEY, CDR2 SMNVEV (reference sequence). The V gene end was trimmed by 6 bases and the J gene end by 4 bases; junction bases not matched to a gene: 4. DNA of the CDR3: TGTGCCAGCAGGCGGACAGGGCCCACCGGGGAGCTGTTTTTT. Encoded protein: CASRRTGPTGELFF.

This chain joins TRBV18 and TRBJ1-5; no definite D call. The germline V gene encodes CDR1 KGHSH and CDR2 LQKENI. Trimming cost V 4 bases and J 0 bases, with 7 bases left between them. The CDR3 is made up of 14 amino acids. The CDR3 DNA reads as TGTGCCAGCTCACTCACTGATAGCAATCAGCCCCAGCATTTT. This translates into CASSLTDSNQPQHF.

The chain has TRBV7-9 and TRBJ1-1, with D possibly being TRBD1 (5 bases). Germline CDR1 reads SEHNR; CDR2 reads FQNEAQ (reference sequence). With 5 bases removed from V and 1 base from J, the gap between germline ends came to 11 bases. CDR3 length: 14 amino acids. DNA of the CDR3: TGTGCCAGCAGCCGAGGGGCATCGAACACTGAAGCTTTCTTT. Its translation is CASSRGASNTEAFF.

The chain couples TRBV6-2 or TRBV6-3 to TRBJ1-6, with a tentative D call TRBD1 (6 bases). The CDR3 sequence is 13 residues long. The V gene's germline CDR1 is MNHEY and CDR2 SVGEGT. Trimming left V 7 bases short and J 9 bases short, with 13 bases between. The CDR3, as DNA: TGTGCCAGCAAGATCACACAGGGTTCACCCCTCCACTTT. Protein: CASKITQGSPLHF.

The rearrangement links TRBV20-1 to TRBJ2-1, with 10 nucleotides matching TRBD2. The CDR3 totals 14 residues. Germline lookup yields CDR1 DFQATT and CDR2 SNEGSKA (reference sequence). The ends lost 5 bases at V and 5 bases at J; junction bases unmatched: 6. The CDR3 loop reads CSAFSGGVNNEQFF. For the CDR3, the DNA is TGCAGTGCTTTCAGCGGGGGGGTAAACAATGAGCAGTTCTTC.

In its sample, this clonotype was seen many times. This chain joins TRBV7-2 and TRBJ2-2; the match to TRBD2 covers 8 bases. The CDR3 has 14 amino acids. CDR1 SGHTA and CDR2 FQGNSA come from the germline V gene. Germline trimming cut 7 bases from V and 4 bases from J; bases unmatched to any gene: 5. CDR3 loop: CASNAGGSTGELFF. The CDR3 bases are TGTGCCAGCAACGCGGGGGGCTCCACCGGGGAGCTGTTTTTT.

This clonotype was picked up a small number of times. The CDR3 is CASSQPLTGSEAFF. The CDR3 bases are TGCGCCAGCAGCCAGCCCTTGACAGGGTCTGAAGCTTTCTTT. The V and J genes are TRBV4-1 and TRBJ1-1; TRBD1 aligns across 7 bases. With V trimmed by 3 bases and J by 6 bases, 7 bases remained unmatched. The CDR3 is made up of 14 amino acids. Germline CDR1 is MGHRA and CDR2 is YSYEKL.

The V gene is TRBV10-1, the J gene TRBJ2-7; D gene ambiguous. V lost 9 bases and J lost 7, with 7 bases in between. The CDR3 loop spans 9 amino acids. CDR1 WNHNN and CDR2 SYGVQD come from the germline V gene (reference sequence). The CDR3 nucleotides read TGCGCCAGGGTGAAAGAGCAGTACTTC. Its protein product is CARVKEQYF.

This chain uses TRBV5-5 with TRBJ2-2; possible D gene TRBD1, 5 bases. V dropped 1 base and J dropped 7 bases, with 8 bases sitting between them. Per the germline V gene, CDR1 is SGHKS and CDR2 is YYEKEE (reference sequence). This CDR3 region has 13 residues. CDR3 region: CASSLSGFGELFF. Here the CDR3 DNA reads TGTGCCAGCAGCTTGTCAGGGTTCGGGGAGCTGTTTTTT.

This rearrangement joins TRBV6-4 to TRBJ2-6, with D unclear. Germline V gene sequence: CDR1 MRHNA, CDR2 SNTAGT. The CDR3 has 14 residues. The V gene lost 2 bases and the J gene lost 3 bases, with 5 bases spanning the gap. The CDR3 coding sequence is TGTGCCAGCAGTGACAGGGTTGGGGCCAACGTCCTGACTTTC. Residues: CASSDRVGANVLTF.